One sample yielded the 21 T cell receptor beta chains listed below, sequenced in a study of blood T cells in healthy people across ages (dated by TCRdb to about 2015). Preparation of the library involved 5' RACE. The sample was run on an Illumina HiSeq 2500. The second PCR ran for about 7 to 11 cycles and used a J-beta primer mix along with a sample-barcoded 5' primer. TCRdb handled the public reads itself, with Q25 trimming in fastp and clone calling in MiXCR, and kept productive beta chains. Each CDR3 protein appears once, grouped with its most common genes and DNA. The table for this sample lists around 1.7 million distinct CDR3 sequences; roughly 27% of them were counted only once. The ten largest clones add up to less than 9.5% of the sample. Input material: blood. Source of these receptors: a young woman in good health.

The chain carries TRBV10-3 and TRBJ2-1, with 10 bases lining up with TRBD2. Germline-derived CDR1 and CDR2 are ENHRY and SYGVKD. This CDR3 has 16 residues. The V and J ends lost 8 bases and 7 bases, in that order; junction bases with no gene match: 14. The CDR3 DNA sequence: TGTGCCATCGGGGACTCAGCGGGAGGGCCCGGGAATGAGCAGTTCTTC. Protein sequence: CAIGDSAGGPGNEQFF.

This clonotype was seen a handful of times. The chain is built from TRBV30 and TRBJ1-1; 8 positions match TRBD1. This CDR3 region has 14 residues. V was clipped by 5 bases and J by 1 base; unmatched bases: 6. Germline values: CDR1 GTSNPN, CDR2 SVGIG (reference sequence). The CDR3 here is CAWDWTGQNTEAFF. The CDR3 DNA reads TGTGCCTGGGACTGGACAGGGCAGAACACTGAAGCTTTCTTT.

This clonotype was counted a single time. A clone one base away is much larger, so this may be a read error. The chain has TRBV29-1 and TRBJ1-2, with D perhaps TRBD1 (5 bases). The CDR3 sequence is 14 residues long. The V and J ends lost 4 bases and 4 bases respectively, with 16 bases between them. From germline, CDR1 is SQVTM and CDR2 ANQGSEA. This CDR3 is CSVGRDPGSYGYTF. CDR3 sequence (DNA): TGCAGCGTTGGTCGGGACCCAGGGAGCTATGGCTACACCTTC.

This clonotype was detected only a few times. CDR3 in amino acids: CASSYREGTLYEQYF. The CDR3 DNA reads TGTGCCAGCAGTTACAGGGAGGGGACCCTCTACGAGCAGTACTTC. The rearrangement joins TRBV6-6 to TRBJ2-7; 7 bases match TRBD2. The CDR3 is 15 amino acids. With V trimmed by 2 bases and J by 3 bases, 7 bases remained unmatched. CDR1 is MNHNY and CDR2 is SVGAGI in the germline V gene (reference sequence).

The chain has TRBV7-3 and TRBJ2-3, with D possibly TRBD2 on 6 matching bases. CDR1 and CDR2 (germline): SGHTA, FQGTGA. This CDR3 contains 17 residues. V lost 1 base, J lost 4 bases, and 18 bases lay in between. The CDR3 is CASSLNGGDPSADTQYF. CDR3 nucleotides: TGTGCCAGCAGCTTAAATGGCGGGGACCCAAGCGCAGATACGCAGTATTTT.

The V call is TRBV6-2 or TRBV6-3, the J call TRBJ2-5; a possible D gene is TRBD2 (6 bases). The germline V gene encodes CDR1 MNHEY and CDR2 SVGEGT. V was clipped by 0 bases and J by 0 bases, with 14 bases between them. This CDR3 has 17 amino acids. Here the CDR3 DNA reads TGTGCCAGCAGTTACTCGATGAGTAGCGGAGACCAAGAGACCCAGTACTTC. Translated, it gives CASSYSMSSGDQETQYF.

The CDR3 DNA is TGCAGTGCTAGAGATTCGACCGGGGAGCTGTTTTTT. Protein product: CSARDSTGELFF. This chain uses TRBV20-1 with TRBJ2-2; no clear D. Germline V CDR1 and CDR2: DFQATT, SNEGSKA (reference sequence). With 0 bases removed from V and 5 bases from J, the gap between germline ends came to 4 bases. CDR3 length: 12 residues.

This chain joins TRBV9 and TRBJ2-1, with TRBD1 identical over 7 bases. Germline CDR1 reads SGDLS; CDR2 reads YYNGEE. After removal of 4 bases from V and 7 bases from J, the junction contained 5 bases not matched to a gene. The CDR3 is 13 residues long. This chain's CDR3 is CASSTQGENEQFF. In DNA, the CDR3 is TGTGCCAGCAGCACTCAGGGGGAAAATGAGCAGTTCTTC. Looking up the rest from reference TRBV9 and TRBJ2-1 gives the full variable domain: DSGVTQTPKHLITATGQRVTLRCSPRSGDLSVYWYQQSLDQGLQFLIQYYNGEERAKGNILERFSAQQFPDLHSELNLSSLELGDSALYFCASSTQGENEQFFGPGTRLTVL.

The CDR3 DNA sequence: TGTGCCAGCAGGGGGCGAGGTGAAGCTTTCTTT. Translating gives CASRGRGEAFF. V gene TRBV28 combines with J gene TRBJ1-1; TRBD1 is a possible D gene (5 bases). The ends were cut back, 6 bases at V and 7 bases at J, with 9 bases in the middle. The CDR3 extends over 11 amino acids. Germline V gene sequence: CDR1 MDHEN, CDR2 SYDVKM.

A few counts support this clonotype. The rearrangement joins TRBV29-1 to TRBJ2-2; TRBD2 agrees at 9 bases. Per the germline V gene, CDR1 is SQVTM and CDR2 is ANQGSEA. CDR3 length: 14 amino acids. V lost 4 bases and J lost 4; bases outside the gene matches: 4. Here the CDR3 reads CSVGVAGATGELFF. The DNA for the CDR3 is TGCAGCGTTGGGGTAGCGGGAGCCACCGGGGAGCTGTTTTTT.

On this clonotype: Sequence at one end of the junction differs from germline and may be a read error. The rearrangement uses TRBV2 and TRBJ2-1; 12 bases agree with TRBD1. This CDR3 region has 14 residues. Germline CDR1 and CDR2: SNHLY and FYNNEI. The DNA of the CDR3 is TGTACCAGCAGGGGACAGGGGGCGGTCTATGAGCAGTTCTTC. Protein sequence: CTSRGQGAVYEQFF.

This chain links TRBV14 with TRBJ1-2; D is unclear. V was pared by 10 bases and J by 3 bases, with 18 bases between. The CDR3 sequence is 14 residues long. Germline V CDR1 and CDR2: SGHDN, FVKESK. For the CDR3, the DNA is TGTGCCAAGCACAAACCTCCTGAGGACTATGGCTACACCTTC. Its translation: CAKHKPPEDYGYTF.

This clonotype was seen repeatedly, ten times or more. The genes are TRBV29-1 and TRBJ2-5; the match to TRBD1 covers 7 bases. Germline loops: CDR1 SQVTM, CDR2 ANQGSEA. Losses at the gene ends were 4 bases for V and 2 bases for J; bases not matched to a gene: 7. The CDR3 is 14 amino acids. CDR3 in amino acids: CSVVAGGWQETQYF. CDR3 bases: TGCAGCGTTGTGGCAGGGGGTTGGCAAGAGACCCAGTACTTC.

V and J are TRBV15 and TRBJ1-1; D is undetermined. V dropped 3 bases and J dropped 1 base, with 12 bases sitting between them. CDR3 size: 15 residues. CDR1 and CDR2 (germline): LNHNV, YYDKDF (reference sequence). This CDR3 reads CATSRGGSANTEAFF. Here the CDR3 DNA reads TGTGCCACCAGCAGGGGAGGTTCGGCGAACACTGAAGCTTTCTTT.

This chain connects TRBV5-1 to TRBJ1-1; D gene unclear. The CDR3 covers 15 residues. V lost 0 bases, J lost 1 base, and 10 bases lay in between. Germline V gene sequence: CDR1 SGHRS, CDR2 YFSETQ. The CDR3 reads CASSLAPSGNTEAFF. The CDR3 DNA reads as TGCGCCAGCAGCTTGGCCCCCTCGGGGAACACTGAAGCTTTCTTT.

Comment on this clonotype: One end of the junction fails to match germline, which may point to a read error. The rearrangement links TRBV7-2 to TRBJ2-3; 7 nucleotides match TRBD2. CDR3 length equals 14 residues. CDR1 is SGHTA, CDR2 FQGNSA, per germline. This chain's CDR3 is CASSWGGRTDTRYF. CDR3 sequence (DNA): TGTGCCAGCAGCTGGGGGGGACGCACAGATACGCGGTATTTT.

In this sample, this clonotype turned up a few times. This sequence joins TRBV19 and TRBJ2-1; possibly TRBD2 for D (6 bases). The V and J ends lost 2 bases and 0 bases respectively, with 8 bases between them. The CDR3 is 15 amino acids. The germline CDR1 and CDR2 sequences are LNHDA and SQIVND (reference sequence). The DNA of the CDR3 is TGTGCCAGTAGTATACGAGCGGGCTCCTACAATGAGCAGTTCTTC. Its translation: CASSIRAGSYNEQFF. Supplemented by reference TRBV19 and TRBJ2-1, the full variable domain reads DGGITQSPKYLFRKEGQNVTLSCEQNLNHDAMYWYRQDPGQGLRLIYYSQIVNDFQKGDIAEGYSVSREKKESFPLTVTSAQKNPTAFYLCASSIRAGSYNEQFFGPGTRLTVL.

This clonotype has a handful of counts. This may be a read error, as it is one base from a much larger clone. The CDR3 here is CASGRLANEQYF. DNA of the CDR3: TGTGCCAGCGGAAGACTAGCAAATGAGCAGTACTTC. The chain links TRBV2 to TRBJ2-5, with 7 bases identical to TRBD2. CDR1 SNHLY and CDR2 FYNNEI come from the germline V gene. The CDR3 sequence is 12 residues long. V was pared by 8 bases and J by 11 bases, with 11 bases of the junction left unmatched.

The V gene is TRBV5-8, the J gene TRBJ2-5, with a weak D call TRBD2 (5 bases). The CDR3 sequence is 13 residues long. Germline CDR1 is SGHTS and CDR2 is YDEGEE. Trimming pared 7 bases from V and 11 bases from J, leaving 21 bases between. The CDR3 loop reads CASGREHLPEQYF. The CDR3 DNA reads as TGTGCCAGCGGCCGGGAACACCTACCAGAGCAGTACTTC.

This clonotype showed up just a few times. The chain joins TRBV9 to TRBJ2-7, with a weak D call TRBD2 (5 bases). Trimming shortened V by 4 bases and J by 3 bases, and 17 bases separated the two germline ends. Germline CDR1 reads SGDLS; CDR2 reads YYNGEE. The length of the CDR3 is 15 residues. The chain's CDR3 is CASSPQPEDFYEQYF. CDR3 nucleotides: TGTGCCAGCAGCCCCCAACCCGAGGACTTCTACGAGCAGTACTTC.

Many counts were recorded for this clonotype. The chain couples TRBV6-2 or TRBV6-3 to TRBJ2-1, with TRBD1 identical over 10 bases. V lost 0 bases to trimming and J lost 11 bases; unmatched junction nucleotides: 4. Germline V gene sequence: CDR1 MNHEY, CDR2 SVGEGT. The CDR3 is 14 residues long. The CDR3 protein is CASSYSGQGIKQFF. Written as DNA, the CDR3 is TGTGCCAGCAGTTACTCGGGACAGGGGATTAAGCAGTTCTTC.